This entry features one TCR beta chain sequence. The antigen remains unidentified. These data originate in a study of OX40 agonist ivuxolimab in advanced cancers. Study-level information: At doses from 0.01 to 10 mg/kg, patients were given intravenous ivuxolimab every 2 weeks. Antecedent anti-PD-1, anti-PD-L1 or anti-CTLA-4 therapy was permissible, with about 39% having received some. Study-level findings and limits: In the 0.1-3.0 mg/kg groups, partial responders showed among the lowest expansion. Relative to CD4+ cells, CD8+ T cells on average had more expanded clones.

V shed 2 bases and J shed 2 bases, with 9 bases lying between them. The CDR3 runs to 15 residues. CDR1 is MNHEY, CDR2 SVGAGI, per germline. The table came from immunoSEQ multiplex PCR; TCRdb's copy has only in-frame clones and leaves some out. The table has 94,000 or so clones, about 85% seen once. This TCR was recovered from an adult with an advanced solid tumor such as melanoma, head and neck, liver or kidney cancer. The rearrangement uses TRBV6-5 and TRBJ1-4; D may be TRBD1 (6 bases). The specimen was CD4+ or CD8+ T cells sorted from blood, collected in a trial of the OX40 agonist ivuxolimab. In nucleotides, the CDR3 is TGTGCCAGCAGTTACAATCAGGGGACTAATGAAAAACTGTTTTTT. Its translation is CASSYNQGTNEKLFF.